This note documents a single TCR beta chain sequence. This sample was taken from a study of shared T cell receptors in the human thymus. CDR3 length: 13 residues. The repertoire was sequenced with immunoSEQ multiplex PCR; TCRdb's copy has only in-frame clones and lacks some. The sample has hundreds of thousands of clones, about 90% seen once. This sample also appeared in a second study, on human thymus T cells.

The chain couples TRBV21-1 to TRBJ1-5; TRBD1 was called by the table and not checked on the DNA. TRBV21-1 is listed as a pseudogene. The TCR originated in a boy under two years old with a congenital heart defect. Material for sequencing was thymocytes. The CDR3 region is CASSKHRPQPQHF. The CDR3 DNA follows: TGTGCCAGCAGCAAACACAGGCCCCAGCCCCAGCATTTT.